This TCR beta chain was captured by sequencing in a study of blood T cell repertoires in COVID-19. Study details: COVID-19 samples, acute and convalescent, were from the United States, Italy and Spain. PBMCs, B-cell-depleted T cells, or T cells were the source of the cDNA or gDNA that made up the material.

The Seattle patients, enrolled during active infection, were followed longitudinally. How the authors handled the data: The authors estimated nucleated cell counts from reference gene primer amplification. Sequenced by immunoSEQ multiplex PCR; TCRdb stores in-frame clones only, minus some. That table supplies the V and J calls and clone size; D and trimming were determined from the DNA. The repertoire holds around 480,000 clones, with approximately 88% as singletons. Germline V gene lookup returns CDR1 MNHEY and CDR2 SVGAGI. The CDR3 length is 14 residues. V lost 6 bases and J lost 0; bases outside the gene matches: 5.

Sequencing used peripheral blood. The chain couples TRBV6-5 to TRBJ2-7; 7 bases fit TRBD2. This TCR was recovered from a woman aged 50 to 65 with COVID-19, enrolled during active disease. The chain's CDR3 is CASSLADFSYEQYF. The DNA of the CDR3 is TGTGCCAGCAGCCTAGCGGACTTCTCCTACGAGCAGTACTTC.